Presented here are 9 T cell receptor beta chains from one specimen sequenced in a study of T cells after yellow fever vaccination. TCRdb re-called the 5' RACE reads through MiXCR, storing one row per CDR3 protein. The sample gives hundreds of thousands of distinct CDR3 sequences, 12% of which show up once; under 15% is in the top ten. The sequencing used PBMCs, collected on the day of the yellow fever booster vaccination. The source is a young man who received the YFV17D yellow fever vaccine.

The rearrangement joins TRBV6-2 or TRBV6-3 to TRBJ2-2, with D possibly being TRBD2 (6 bases). Germline CDR1 and CDR2: MNHEY and SVGEGT. There are 15 residues in the CDR3. Trimming left V 4 bases short and J 2 bases short, with 11 bases between. CDR3 loop: CASSLPSANTGELFF. CDR3 nucleotide sequence: TGTGCCAGCAGTTTACCTAGCGCAAACACCGGGGAGCTGTTTTTT.

This clonotype came up a few times. V gene TRBV29-1 combines with J gene TRBJ2-5; a possible D gene is TRBD2 (7 bases). Germline lookup yields CDR1 SQVTM and CDR2 ANQGSEA. V was clipped by 3 bases and J by 4 bases, with 21 bases between them. The length of the CDR3 is 16 residues. This CDR3 is CSVDRGGGGFGETQYF. Written as DNA, the CDR3 is TGCAGCGTTGATCGGGGAGGGGGGGGGTTCGGAGAGACCCAGTACTTC.

This clonotype came up a few times. This chain uses TRBV6-5 with TRBJ2-1; 7 bases are shared with TRBD2. Germline V gene lookup returns CDR1 MNHEY and CDR2 SVGAGI. J lost 9 bases, V lost 2 bases, and 7 bases had no gene match. This CDR3 comprises 14 residues. Here the CDR3 reads CASSYGGGWGEQFF. The CDR3 nucleotides are TGTGCCAGCAGTTACGGCGGGGGTTGGGGTGAGCAGTTCTTC.

This clonotype has just a few counts. The rearrangement uses TRBV3-1 and TRBJ1-6, with 9 positions matching TRBD1. V trimming: 3 bases; J trimming: 10 bases; junction bases outside the gene matches: 10. This CDR3 contains 16 residues. Germline V gene sequence: CDR1 LGHDT, CDR2 YNNKEL (reference sequence). CDR3 in amino acids: CASSHVGQGIGSPLHF. CDR3 nucleotide sequence: TGTGCCAGCAGCCACGTGGGACAGGGAATAGGGTCACCCCTCCACTTT. Drawing the rest from reference TRBV3-1 and TRBJ1-6, the complete variable domain is DTAVSQTPKYLVTQMGNDKSIKCEQNLGHDTMYWYKQDSKKFLKIMFSYNNKELIINETVPNRFSPKSPDKAHLNLHINSLELGDSAVYFCASSHVGQGIGSPLHFGNGTRLTVT.

The chain has TRBV7-2 and TRBJ1-4; no clear D gene. Germline V gene data show CDR1 as SGHTA and CDR2 as FQGNSA. Trimming cost V 7 bases and J 1 base, with 10 bases left between them. The CDR3 is made up of 14 amino acids. The CDR3 spells CASTQWGTNEKLFF. The CDR3 nucleotides are TGTGCCAGCACCCAGTGGGGAACTAATGAAAAACTGTTTTTT.

This clonotype was seen a few times. This chain links TRBV6-1 with TRBJ2-7, with D perhaps assigned TRBD1 or TRBD2 (5 bases each). Trimming stripped 10 bases from V and 0 bases from J, with 10 bases between. The CDR3 length is 12 residues. The germline gives CDR1 MNHNS, CDR2 SASEGT. The CDR3 reads CAIEGFSYEQYF. The CDR3 nucleotides are TGTGCCATCGAGGGGTTCTCCTACGAGCAGTACTTC.

This clonotype turned up a few times. Germline and junction disagree at one end, which may indicate a read error. J is TRBJ1-5 and V is TRBV7-8, with D unclear. The CDR3 is 14 amino acids. The germline CDR1 and CDR2 sequences are SGHVS and FQNEAQ. The CDR3 loop reads CASSLGGRNQLQHF. The CDR3 DNA reads as TGTGCCAGCAGCTTAGGCGGGCGGAATCAGCTCCAGCATTTT.

The chain is built from TRBV12-3 or TRBV12-4 and TRBJ1-1; the D is unclear. The CDR3 consists of 12 residues. Between the trimmed V and J ends, which lost 6 bases and 7 bases, there was a span of 12 bases. The DNA of the CDR3 is TGTGCCAGCAGCTTAAGCTCGGGTGAAGCTTTCTTT. Its translation: CASSLSSGEAFF.

The chain links TRBV5-1 to TRBJ2-1; TRBD2 agrees at 8 bases. Per germline, CDR1 SGHRS and CDR2 YFSETQ. This CDR3 is 17 amino acids long. V trimming: 1 base; J trimming: 8 bases; junction bases outside the gene matches: 14. In DNA, the CDR3 is TGCGCCAGCAGCTTGCTCACTAGCGGAAAAAACGTCTATGAGCAGTTCTTC. Translated: CASSLLTSGKNVYEQFF.